This is a list of T cell receptor beta chains from one sample in a study of CD8 T cells in Susac syndrome. TCRdb reanalysed the immunoSEQ multiplex PCR reads using MiXCR and keeps one entry per CDR3 protein. Of around 95,000 distinct CDR3 sequences listed, 95% are singletons. Sequencing input: CD8+ T cells from PBMCs. Receptors originate from a human donor with Susac syndrome. Both conserved end residues are part of each CDR3.

TRBV9	CASSFGQLEGYTF
TRBV30	CAWSVLRGHSPLHF
TRBV2	CASTRWTEAFF
TRBV6-5	CASSYSSEDEQFF
TRBV6-2/TRBV6-3	CASSYTAGQNEQFF
TRBV7-2	CASSLNPASYEQYF
TRBV11-2	CASSSGTDTQYF
TRBV6-6	CASSRGTGGGYEQYF
TRBV20-1	CSARGPDPGQGIYGYTF
TRBV24-1	CATSDPGAGETQYF
TRBV4-2	CASSQDRQTYEQYF
TRBV6-1	CASSEQQGGGYEQYF
TRBV20-1	CSARGDGAGGSYNEQFF
TRBV20-1	CSAYGQSNTEAFF
TRBV9	CASSVGDGYGYTF
TRBV4-2	CASSQLTSGSDEQFF
TRBV20-1	CSASLKGQVNQPQHF
TRBV2	CASSWGTSQETQYF
TRBV6-2/TRBV6-3	CASSYRDNSPLHF
TRBV6-1	CASRTGENTEAFF
TRBV6-2/TRBV6-3	CASTLDSGTGGYEQYF
TRBV4-1	CASSQDIAGMETQYF
TRBV12-5	CASGFPLRANYGYTF
TRBV2	CASSGGADIQYF
TRBV12-3/TRBV12-4	CASRPTWDRVTDTQYF
TRBV5-1	CASSGIVADLSYNEQFF
TRBV20-1	CSARDLGRYQETQYF
TRBV7-9	CASGAGQMWDEQFF